The 8 T cell receptor beta chains reported below all come from one sample, sequenced in a study of shared clonotypes between healthy human individuals. TCRdb's copy holds only in-frame clones and misses some; the assay was immunoSEQ multiplex PCR. The data show about 590,000 clones, roughly 95% seen once. Terminally differentiated effector memory CD45RA+ cells were excluded from the naive CD8 cells, which were CD45RO-negative and positively selected for CCR7. The specimen was naive CD8+ T cells sorted from blood. The receptors here all came from a woman aged 25 to 39 in good health.

The chain couples TRBV27 to TRBJ2-7; D call uncertain. The V end was cut by 0 bases, the J end by 6 bases, with 12 bases between. The CDR3 extends over 14 amino acids. Germline V CDR1 and CDR2: MNHEY, SMNVEV (reference sequence). CDR3 coding DNA: TGTGCCAGCAGTTTATCCTACAGCTCCAGCGAGCAGTACTTC. Protein: CASSLSYSSSEQYF.

The DNA of the CDR3 is TGTGCCAGCAGCTTACATAGCAATCAGCCCCAGCATTTT. Encoded protein: CASSLHSNQPQHF. This chain links TRBV7-9 with TRBJ1-5, with D unclear. There are 13 residues in the CDR3. Germline CDR1 SEHNR, CDR2 FQNEAQ (reference sequence). Trimming stripped 2 bases from V and 0 bases from J, with 2 bases between.

The J gene is TRBJ2-3, the V gene TRBV30; a weak D match, TRBD1 (6 bases). The germline V and J ends were trimmed by 0 bases and 3 bases, with 13 bases remaining between them. The germline V gene has CDR1 GTSNPN and CDR2 SVGIG (reference sequence). CDR3 size: 15 residues. CDR3 coding DNA: TGTGCCTGGAGTGTACAGGGACCCTGGACAGATACGCAGTATTTT. It encodes CAWSVQGPWTDTQYF.

The gene calls are TRBV13 and TRBJ2-5; tentative D call: TRBD1 (6 bases). Germline V gives CDR1 PRHDT, CDR2 FYEKMQ (reference sequence). The CDR3 loop spans 15 amino acids. The V end lost 2 bases, the J end lost 5 bases, and 15 bases lay between the germline ends. The CDR3 region is CASSLFGTSGETQYF. The CDR3 bases are TGTGCCAGCAGCTTATTTGGGACATCCGGGGAGACCCAGTACTTC.

This chain links TRBV11-2 with TRBJ2-1; 9 bases align to TRBD2. This CDR3 contains 17 residues. The junction had 22 bases not matched to a gene; V was cut back by 4 bases and J by 15 bases. In germline, CDR1 is SGHAT, CDR2 FQNNGV. The CDR3 DNA follows: TGTGCCAGCAGCTCGCTCGGGAGTAGCGGGAGTACGATCATAGGGTTCTTC. Amino acids: CASSSLGSSGSTIIGFF.

This rearrangement joins TRBV2 to TRBJ2-7, with TRBD2 matching 8 bases. The CDR3 extends over 21 amino acids. The germline CDR1 and CDR2 sequences are SNHLY and FYNNEI. V lost 4 bases and J lost 2; bases outside the gene matches: 25. The CDR3 sequence: CASSGPGGTVRLAGSAYEQYF. The DNA for the CDR3 is TGTGCCAGCAGTGGACCCGGAGGGACTGTTAGGCTAGCGGGTTCGGCCTACGAGCAGTACTTC.

The chain links TRBV7-9 to TRBJ1-2; D uncertain. CDR1 and CDR2 from the germline V gene are SEHNR and FQNEAQ (reference sequence). Trimming removed 2 bases at V and 7 bases at J, with 11 bases between. This CDR3 spans 13 amino acids. This CDR3 is CASSLSREGGYTF. The CDR3 DNA follows: TGTGCCAGCAGCTTATCTCGAGAGGGTGGCTACACCTTC.

The chain uses TRBV27 and TRBJ2-3; 7 bases match TRBD2. CDR3 length equals 17 residues. Trimming cost V 2 bases and J 1 base; bases outside gene matches: 9. The germline V gene encodes CDR1 MNHEY and CDR2 SMNVEV (reference sequence). The CDR3 bases are TGTGCCAGCAGTTTAGGTACCCAGCGGGGTCGCACAGATACGCAGTATTTT. Translated: CASSLGTQRGRTDTQYF.